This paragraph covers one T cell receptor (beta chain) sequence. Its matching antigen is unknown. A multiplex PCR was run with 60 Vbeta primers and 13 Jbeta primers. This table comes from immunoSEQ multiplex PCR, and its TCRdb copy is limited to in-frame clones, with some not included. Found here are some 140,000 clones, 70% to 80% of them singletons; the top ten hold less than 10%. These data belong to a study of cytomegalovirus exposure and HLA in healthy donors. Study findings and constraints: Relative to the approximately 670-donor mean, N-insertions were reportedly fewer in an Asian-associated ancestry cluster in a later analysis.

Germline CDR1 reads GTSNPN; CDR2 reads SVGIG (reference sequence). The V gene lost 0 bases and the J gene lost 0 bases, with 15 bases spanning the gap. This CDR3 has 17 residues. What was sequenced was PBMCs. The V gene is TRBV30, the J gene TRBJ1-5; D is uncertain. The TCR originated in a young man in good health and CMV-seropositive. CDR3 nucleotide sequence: TGTGCCTGGAGTGTCACACAGTTTCTTAATAGCAATCAGCCCCAGCATTTT. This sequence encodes CAWSVTQFLNSNQPQHF.